This TCR beta chain comes out of a study of blood T cell dynamics during melanoma immunotherapy. The assay was immunoSEQ multiplex PCR, and TCRdb's table has in-frame clones only and misses some. The table lists 6,000 or so clones, over 75% of them singletons, with roughly 1.8% in the top ten. As for time point: pre-treatment baseline. Samples come from before therapy and from week 3 after the first blockade cycle. To note about this clone: The antigen remains unidentified.

Study-wide findings and caveats: It remained unknown if the driving T cell clones were melanoma-specific.

This CDR3 is built from 13 residues. Germline V lookup: CDR1 KGHSH, CDR2 LQKENI. V was pared by 4 bases and J by 8 bases, with 14 bases between. The clonotype comes from a human donor with melanoma. The material sequenced was blood, taken from a patient treated with checkpoint blockade. The chain is built from TRBV18 and TRBJ1-2; D ambiguous. CDR3 loop: CASSQRNPEGYTF. CDR3 nucleotide sequence: TGTGCCAGCTCACAGAGGAATCCGGAAGGCTACACCTTC. The variable domain in full, completed from reference TRBV18 and TRBJ1-2, reads NAGVMQNPRHLVRRRGQEARLRCSPMKGHSHVYWYRQLPEEGLKFMVYLQKENIIDESGMPKERFSAEFPKEGPSILRIQQVVRGDSAAYFCASSQRNPEGYTFGSGTRLTVV.